Here is one TCR beta chain with its context. This sample was included in a study of blood T cell repertoires in COVID-19. The data were produced by immunoSEQ multiplex PCR, yet TCRdb's version contains in-frame clones alone and is incomplete. The data show tens of thousands of clones, around 80% seen once. With 4 bases removed from V and 4 bases from J, the gap between germline ends came to 13 bases. The CDR3 runs 13 residues. Germline V gene sequence: CDR1 SQVTM, CDR2 ANQGSEA. The origin of this receptor is a human donor in a cohort sampled during active COVID-19. This chain uses TRBV29-1 with TRBJ2-5; a weak D match, TRBD1 (6 bases). The sequenced sample was peripheral blood. Here the CDR3 reads CSVVTGPAETQYF. The CDR3 DNA is TGCAGCGTTGTGACAGGACCCGCAGAGACCCAGTACTTC. Drawing the rest from reference TRBV29-1 and TRBJ2-5, the complete variable domain is SAVISQKPSRDICQRGTSLTIQCQVDSQVTMMFWYRQQPGQSLTLIATANQGSEATYESGFVIDKFPISRPNLTFSTLTVSNMSPEDSSIYLCSVVTGPAETQYFGPGTRLLVL.